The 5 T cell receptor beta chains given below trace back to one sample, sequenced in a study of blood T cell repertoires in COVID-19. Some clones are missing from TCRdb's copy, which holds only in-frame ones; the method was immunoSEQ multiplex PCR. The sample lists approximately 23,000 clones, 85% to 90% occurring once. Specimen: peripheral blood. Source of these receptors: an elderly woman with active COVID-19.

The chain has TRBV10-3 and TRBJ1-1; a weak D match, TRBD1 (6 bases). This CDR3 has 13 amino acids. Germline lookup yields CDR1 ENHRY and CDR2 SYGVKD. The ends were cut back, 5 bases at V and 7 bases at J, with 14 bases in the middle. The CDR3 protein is CAISSGAAREAFF. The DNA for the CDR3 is TGTGCCATCAGTTCAGGGGCCGCACGTGAAGCTTTCTTT.

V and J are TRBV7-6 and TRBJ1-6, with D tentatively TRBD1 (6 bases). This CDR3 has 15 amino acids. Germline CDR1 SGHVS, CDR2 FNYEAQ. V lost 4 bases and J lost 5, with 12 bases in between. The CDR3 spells CASSWGQANNSPLHF. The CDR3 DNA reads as TGTGCCAGCAGCTGGGGGCAGGCCAATAATTCACCCCTCCACTTT.

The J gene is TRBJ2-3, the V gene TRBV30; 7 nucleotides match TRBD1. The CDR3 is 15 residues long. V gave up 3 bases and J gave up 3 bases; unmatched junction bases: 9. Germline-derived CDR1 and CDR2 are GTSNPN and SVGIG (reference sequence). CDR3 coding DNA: TGTGCCTGGAGGATCGGACAGGCTGGAACAGATACGCAGTATTTT. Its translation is CAWRIGQAGTDTQYF. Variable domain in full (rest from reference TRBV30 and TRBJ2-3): SQTIHQWPATLVQPVGSPLSLECTVEGTSNPNLYWYRQAAGRGLQLLFYSVGIGQISSEVPQNLSASRPQDRQFILSSKKLLLSDSGFYLCAWRIGQAGTDTQYFGPGTRLTVL.

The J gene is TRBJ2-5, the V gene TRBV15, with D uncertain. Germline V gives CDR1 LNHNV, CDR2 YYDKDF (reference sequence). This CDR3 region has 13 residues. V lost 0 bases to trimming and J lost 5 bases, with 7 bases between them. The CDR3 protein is CATSREPRETQYF. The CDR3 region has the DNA TGTGCCACCAGCAGAGAGCCGAGGGAGACCCAGTACTTC.

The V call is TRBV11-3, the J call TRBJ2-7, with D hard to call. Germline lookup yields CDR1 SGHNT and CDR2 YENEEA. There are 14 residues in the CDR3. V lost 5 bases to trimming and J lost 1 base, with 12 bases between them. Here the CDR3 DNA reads TGTGCCAGCAGCCCCCCAGGAAAATCCTACGAGCAGTACTTC. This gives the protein CASSPPGKSYEQYF.